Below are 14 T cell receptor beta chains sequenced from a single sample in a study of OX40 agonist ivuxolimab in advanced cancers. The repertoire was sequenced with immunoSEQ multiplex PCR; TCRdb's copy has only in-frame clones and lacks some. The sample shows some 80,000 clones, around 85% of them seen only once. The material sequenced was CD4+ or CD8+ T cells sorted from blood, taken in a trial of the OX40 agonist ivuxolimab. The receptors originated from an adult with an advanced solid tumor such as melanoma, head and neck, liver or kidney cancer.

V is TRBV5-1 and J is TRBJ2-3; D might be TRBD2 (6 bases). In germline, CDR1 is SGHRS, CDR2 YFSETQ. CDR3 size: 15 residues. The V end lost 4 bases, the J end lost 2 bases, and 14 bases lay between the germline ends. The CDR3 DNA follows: TGCGCCAGCAGCGCGGCGGGATTCCTCACAGATACGCAGTATTTT. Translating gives CASSAAGFLTDTQYF.

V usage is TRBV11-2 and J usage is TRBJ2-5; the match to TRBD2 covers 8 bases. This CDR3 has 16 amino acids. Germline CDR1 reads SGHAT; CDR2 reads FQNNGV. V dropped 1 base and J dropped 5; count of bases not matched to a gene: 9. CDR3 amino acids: CASSLVSGGGTETQYF. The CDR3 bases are TGTGCCAGCAGCTTAGTTTCCGGGGGGGGAACTGAGACCCAGTACTTC. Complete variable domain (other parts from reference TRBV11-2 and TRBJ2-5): EAGVAQSPRYKIIEKRQSVAFWCNPISGHATLYWYQQILGQGPKLLIQFQNNGVVDDSQLPKDRFSAERLKGVDSTLKIQPAKLEDSAVYLCASSLVSGGGTETQYFGPGTRLLVL.

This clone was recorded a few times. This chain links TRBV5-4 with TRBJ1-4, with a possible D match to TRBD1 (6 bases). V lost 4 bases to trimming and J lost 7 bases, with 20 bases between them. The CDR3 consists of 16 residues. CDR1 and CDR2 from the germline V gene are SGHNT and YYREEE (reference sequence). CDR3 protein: CASSPMIAEGGEKLFF. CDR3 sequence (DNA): TGTGCCAGCAGCCCGATGATAGCGGAGGGGGGTGAAAAACTGTTTTTT.

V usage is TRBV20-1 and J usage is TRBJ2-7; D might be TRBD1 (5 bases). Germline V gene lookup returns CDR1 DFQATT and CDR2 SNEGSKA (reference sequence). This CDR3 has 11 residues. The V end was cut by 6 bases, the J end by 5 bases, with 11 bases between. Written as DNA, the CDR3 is TGCAGTGCAAAGGGGTTCCACGAGCAGTACTTC. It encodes CSAKGFHEQYF.

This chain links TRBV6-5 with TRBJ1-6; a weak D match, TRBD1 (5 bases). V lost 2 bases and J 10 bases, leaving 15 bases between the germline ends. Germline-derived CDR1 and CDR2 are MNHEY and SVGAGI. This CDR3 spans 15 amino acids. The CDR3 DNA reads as TGTGCCAGCAGTTACCTGGGCAGGGTCAGATCACCCCTCCACTTT. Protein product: CASSYLGRVRSPLHF.

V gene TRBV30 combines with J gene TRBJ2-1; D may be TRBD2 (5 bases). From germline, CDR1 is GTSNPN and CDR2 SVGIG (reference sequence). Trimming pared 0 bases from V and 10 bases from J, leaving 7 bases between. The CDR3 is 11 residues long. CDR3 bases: TGTGCCTGGAGTGTCTCGGGGGAGCAGTTCTTC. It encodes CAWSVSGEQFF.

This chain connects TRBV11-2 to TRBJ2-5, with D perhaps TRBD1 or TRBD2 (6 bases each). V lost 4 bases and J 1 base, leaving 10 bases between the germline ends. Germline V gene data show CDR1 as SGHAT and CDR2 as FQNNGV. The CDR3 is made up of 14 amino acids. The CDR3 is CASSWGASQETQYF. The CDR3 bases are TGTGCCAGCAGCTGGGGGGCAAGCCAAGAGACCCAGTACTTC.

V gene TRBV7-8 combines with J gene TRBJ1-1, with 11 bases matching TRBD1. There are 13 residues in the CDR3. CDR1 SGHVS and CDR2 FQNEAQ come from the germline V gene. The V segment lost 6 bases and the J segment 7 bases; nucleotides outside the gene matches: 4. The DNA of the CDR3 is TGTGCCAGCAGGGGACAGGGGGATGATGAAGCTTTCTTT. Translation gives CASRGQGDDEAFF.

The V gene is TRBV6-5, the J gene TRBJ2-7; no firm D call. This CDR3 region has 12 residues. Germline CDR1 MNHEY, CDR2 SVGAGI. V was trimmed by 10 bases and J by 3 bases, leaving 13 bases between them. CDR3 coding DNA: TGTGCCACCAAGCCACGGTTCTACGAGCAGTACTTC. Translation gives CATKPRFYEQYF.

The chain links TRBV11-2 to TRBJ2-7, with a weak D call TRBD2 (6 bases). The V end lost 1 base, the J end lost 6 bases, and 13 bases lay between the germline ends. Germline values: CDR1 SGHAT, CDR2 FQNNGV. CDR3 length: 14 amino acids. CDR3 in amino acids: CASSLGRGAGEQYF. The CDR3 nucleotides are TGTGCCAGCAGCTTAGGTCGGGGAGCGGGCGAGCAGTACTTC.

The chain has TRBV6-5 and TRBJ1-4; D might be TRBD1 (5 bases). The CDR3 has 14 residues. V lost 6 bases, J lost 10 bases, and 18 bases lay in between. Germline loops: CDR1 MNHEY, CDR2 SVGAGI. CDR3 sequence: CASSPGTLGVKLFF. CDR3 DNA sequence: TGTGCCAGCAGCCCGGGAACCCTGGGGGTAAAACTGTTTTTT.

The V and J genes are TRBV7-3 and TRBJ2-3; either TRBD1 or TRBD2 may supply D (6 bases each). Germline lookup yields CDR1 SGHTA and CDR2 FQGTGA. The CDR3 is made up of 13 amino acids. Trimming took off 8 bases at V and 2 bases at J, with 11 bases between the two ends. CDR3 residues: CASPGADTDTQYF. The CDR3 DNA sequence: TGTGCCAGCCCGGGGGCGGACACAGATACGCAGTATTTT.

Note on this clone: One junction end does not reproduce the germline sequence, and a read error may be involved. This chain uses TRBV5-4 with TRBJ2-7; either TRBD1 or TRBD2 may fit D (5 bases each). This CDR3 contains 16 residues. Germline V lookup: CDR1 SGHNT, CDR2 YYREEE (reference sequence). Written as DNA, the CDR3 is TGCGCCAGCAGCCAAGACCTGGGGGTGGTAGGCTACGAGCAGTACTTC. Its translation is CASSQDLGVVGYEQYF.

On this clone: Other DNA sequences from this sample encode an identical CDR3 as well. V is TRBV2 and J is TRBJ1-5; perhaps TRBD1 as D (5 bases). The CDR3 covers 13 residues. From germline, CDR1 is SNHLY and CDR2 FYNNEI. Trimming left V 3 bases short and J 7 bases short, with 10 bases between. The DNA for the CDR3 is TGTGCCAGCAGTGAGAGAGGGGAGCAGCCCCAGCATTTT. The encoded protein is CASSERGEQPQHF.